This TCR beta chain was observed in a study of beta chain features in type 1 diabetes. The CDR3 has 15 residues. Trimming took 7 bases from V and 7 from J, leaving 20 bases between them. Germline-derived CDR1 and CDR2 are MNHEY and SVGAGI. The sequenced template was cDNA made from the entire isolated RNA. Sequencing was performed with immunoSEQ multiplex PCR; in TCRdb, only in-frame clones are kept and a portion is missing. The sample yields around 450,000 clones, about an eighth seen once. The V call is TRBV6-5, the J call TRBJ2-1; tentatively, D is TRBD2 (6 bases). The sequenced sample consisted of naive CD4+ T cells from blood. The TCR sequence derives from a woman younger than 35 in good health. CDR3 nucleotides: TGTGCCAGCAAGGGAGGAGGGAGTAGGCCGAATGAGCAGTTCTTC. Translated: CASKGGGSRPNEQFF.